This T cell receptor (beta chain) came from a study of T-cell reconstitution after alpha-beta-depleted transplantation in children. This clonotype was seen only a few times. Molecular barcoding with unique molecular identifiers was used for the TCRbeta library. A single record per CDR3 protein comes from TCRdb applying MiXCR to the PCR reads. The data show 600,000 to 700,000 distinct CDR3 sequences, about 15% seen once. This CDR3 is built from 16 residues. Deletions cut 4 bases from V and 6 bases from J, with 20 bases between. Germline values: CDR1 MNHEY, CDR2 SVGEGT. The chain has TRBV6-2 or TRBV6-3 and TRBJ2-3; D might be TRBD2 (6 bases). The material was PBMCs from the stem cell graft donor, obtained from the stem cell graft. The sequence was collected from a human donor who donated a stem cell graft to a child with acute myeloid leukemia. CDR3 in DNA: TGTGCCAGCAGTTTGGAGACTAGTAATCTCGGGGATACGCAGTATTTT. Protein sequence: CASSLETSNLGDTQYF.